Sequencing of this TCR beta chain was carried out in a study of cytomegalovirus exposure and HLA in healthy donors. A word on this clone: The antigen remains unidentified.

Researchers ran the PCR with 60 Vbeta and 13 Jbeta primers. The repertoire was sequenced with immunoSEQ multiplex PCR; TCRdb's copy has only in-frame clones and lacks some. There are roughly 58,000 clones in the sample; 75% to 85% occur only once, and approximately 3.6% lies in the top ten. Study-wide results and caveats: A link between a missense DCLRE1C variant and TCR beta V- and J-gene trimming emerged from a later analysis. By a later analysis, the bulk of CMV-associated TCR beta chains appeared HLA-restricted. In an earlier analysis, productive rearrangement rates for most beta V segments clustered near 90% or 30%.

Germline V gene lookup returns CDR1 LGHNA and CDR2 YSLEER. CDR3 length equals 18 residues. The ends lost 0 bases at V and 0 bases at J; junction bases unmatched: 6. Sequenced material: PBMCs. This receptor was taken from a woman in her forties in good health and CMV-seronegative. This chain uses TRBV4-3 with TRBJ2-3; 10 positions agree with TRBD2. The CDR3 sequence: CASSQEPGLAASTDTQYF. The CDR3 nucleotides are TGCGCCAGCAGCCAAGAACCCGGACTAGCGGCTAGCACAGATACGCAGTATTTT.